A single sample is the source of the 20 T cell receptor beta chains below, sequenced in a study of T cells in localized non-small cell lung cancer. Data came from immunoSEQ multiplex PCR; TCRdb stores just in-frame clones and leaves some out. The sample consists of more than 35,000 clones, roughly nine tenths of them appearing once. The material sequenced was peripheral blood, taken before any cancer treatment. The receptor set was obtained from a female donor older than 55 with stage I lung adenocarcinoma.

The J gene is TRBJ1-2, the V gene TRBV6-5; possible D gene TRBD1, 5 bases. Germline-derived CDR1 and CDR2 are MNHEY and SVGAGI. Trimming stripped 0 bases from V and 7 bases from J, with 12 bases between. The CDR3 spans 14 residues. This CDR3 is CASSYSRGLGGYTF. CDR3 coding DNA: TGTGCCAGCAGTTACTCAAGGGGCTTGGGTGGCTACACCTTC.

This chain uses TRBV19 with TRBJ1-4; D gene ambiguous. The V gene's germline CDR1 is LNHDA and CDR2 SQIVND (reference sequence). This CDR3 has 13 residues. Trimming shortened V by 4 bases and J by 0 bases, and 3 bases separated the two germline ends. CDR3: CASSKTTNEKLFF. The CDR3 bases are TGTGCCAGTAGTAAAACAACTAATGAAAAACTGTTTTTT.

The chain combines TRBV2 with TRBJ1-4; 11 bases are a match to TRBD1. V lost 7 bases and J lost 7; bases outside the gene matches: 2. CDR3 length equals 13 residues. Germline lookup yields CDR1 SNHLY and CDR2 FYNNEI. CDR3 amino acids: CASTDRGREKLFF. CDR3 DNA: TGTGCCAGCACGGACAGGGGGCGTGAAAAACTGTTTTTT.

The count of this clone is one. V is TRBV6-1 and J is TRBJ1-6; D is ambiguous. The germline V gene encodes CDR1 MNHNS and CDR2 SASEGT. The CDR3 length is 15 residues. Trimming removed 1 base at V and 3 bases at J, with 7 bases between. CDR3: CASSEVTVYNSPLHF. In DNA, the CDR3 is TGTGCCAGCAGTGAAGTCACGGTCTATAATTCACCCCTCCACTTT.

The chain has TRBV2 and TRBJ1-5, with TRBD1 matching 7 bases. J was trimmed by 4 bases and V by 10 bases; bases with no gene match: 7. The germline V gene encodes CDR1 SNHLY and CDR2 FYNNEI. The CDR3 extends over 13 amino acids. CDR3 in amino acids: CATAGGENQPQHF. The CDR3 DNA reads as TGTGCCACCGCAGGGGGAGAGAATCAGCCCCAGCATTTT.

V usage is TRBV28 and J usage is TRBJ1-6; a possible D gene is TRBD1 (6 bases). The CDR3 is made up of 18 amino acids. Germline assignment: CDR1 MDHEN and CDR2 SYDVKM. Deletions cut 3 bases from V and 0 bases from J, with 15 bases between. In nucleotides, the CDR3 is TGTGCCAGCAGTTTTATCGGGACATGGAGCTCCTATAATTCACCCCTCCACTTT. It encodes CASSFIGTWSSYNSPLHF.

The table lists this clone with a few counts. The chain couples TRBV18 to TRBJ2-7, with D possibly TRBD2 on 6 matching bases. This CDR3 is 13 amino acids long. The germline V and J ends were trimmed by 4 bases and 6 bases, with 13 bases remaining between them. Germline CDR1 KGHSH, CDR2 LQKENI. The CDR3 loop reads CASSRSGGGEQYV. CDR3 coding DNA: TGTGCCAGCTCACGCTCCGGGGGAGGCGAGCAGTACGTC.

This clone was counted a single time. The CDR3 reads CASSLSSASSGNTIYF. CDR3 nucleotide sequence: TGTGCCAGCAGCTTATCTTCCGCGAGCTCTGGAAACACCATATATTTT. This chain joins TRBV7-2 and TRBJ1-3, with D hard to call. This CDR3 contains 16 residues. The V and J ends lost 2 bases and 0 bases respectively, with 11 bases between them. The germline V gene encodes CDR1 SGHTA and CDR2 FQGNSA.

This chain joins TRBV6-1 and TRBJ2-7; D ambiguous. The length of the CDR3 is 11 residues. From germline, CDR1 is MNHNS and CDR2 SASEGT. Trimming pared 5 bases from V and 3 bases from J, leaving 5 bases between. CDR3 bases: TGTGCCAGCAGTTTAAACTACGAGCAGTACGTC. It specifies CASSLNYEQYV.

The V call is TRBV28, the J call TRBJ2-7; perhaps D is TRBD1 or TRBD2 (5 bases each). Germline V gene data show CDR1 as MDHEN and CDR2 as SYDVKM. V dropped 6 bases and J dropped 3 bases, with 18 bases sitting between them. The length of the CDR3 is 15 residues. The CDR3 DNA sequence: TGTGCCAGCAGCCCTTCTCGGGACGGACTCTACGAGCAGTACGTC. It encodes CASSPSRDGLYEQYV.

The CDR3 protein is CASFRAGDEQFF. CDR3 sequence (DNA): TGTGCCAGCTTTCGAGCTGGAGATGAGCAGTTCTTC. The chain is built from TRBV2 and TRBJ2-1; D uncertain. V was pared by 8 bases and J by 8 bases, with 13 bases between. The CDR3 length is 12 residues. Germline assignment: CDR1 SNHLY and CDR2 FYNNEI.

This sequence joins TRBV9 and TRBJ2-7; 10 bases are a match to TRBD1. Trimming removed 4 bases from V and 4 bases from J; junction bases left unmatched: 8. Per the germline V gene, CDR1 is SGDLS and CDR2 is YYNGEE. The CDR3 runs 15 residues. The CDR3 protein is CASSRQGAAEYEQYF. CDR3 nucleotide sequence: TGTGCCAGCAGCCGACAGGGGGCCGCAGAATACGAGCAGTACTTC.

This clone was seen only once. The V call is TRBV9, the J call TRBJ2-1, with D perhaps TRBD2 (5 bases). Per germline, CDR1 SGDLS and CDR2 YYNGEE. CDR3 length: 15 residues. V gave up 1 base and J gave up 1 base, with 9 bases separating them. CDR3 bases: TGTGCCAGCAGCGTAAAAAGCGGATCCTACAATGAGCAGTTCTTC. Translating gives CASSVKSGSYNEQFF.

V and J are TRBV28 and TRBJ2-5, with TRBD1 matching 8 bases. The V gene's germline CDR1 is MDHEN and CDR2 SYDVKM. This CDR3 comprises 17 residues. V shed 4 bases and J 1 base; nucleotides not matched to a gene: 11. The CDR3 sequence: CASSWEKTGVGQETQYF. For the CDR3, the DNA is TGTGCCAGCAGTTGGGAAAAGACAGGGGTCGGCCAAGAGACCCAGTACTTC.

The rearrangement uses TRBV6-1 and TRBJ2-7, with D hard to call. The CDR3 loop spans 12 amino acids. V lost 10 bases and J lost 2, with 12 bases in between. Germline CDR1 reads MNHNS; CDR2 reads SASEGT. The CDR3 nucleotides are TGTGCCACCTTCCACAGTCCCTACGAGCAGTACGTC. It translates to CATFHSPYEQYV.

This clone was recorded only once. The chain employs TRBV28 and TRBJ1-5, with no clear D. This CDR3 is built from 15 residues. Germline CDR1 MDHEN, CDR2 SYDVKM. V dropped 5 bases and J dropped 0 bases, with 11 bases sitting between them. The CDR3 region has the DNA TGTGCCAGCAGTACCAGTCTTTATAGCAATCAGCCCCAGCATTTT. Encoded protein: CASSTSLYSNQPQHF.

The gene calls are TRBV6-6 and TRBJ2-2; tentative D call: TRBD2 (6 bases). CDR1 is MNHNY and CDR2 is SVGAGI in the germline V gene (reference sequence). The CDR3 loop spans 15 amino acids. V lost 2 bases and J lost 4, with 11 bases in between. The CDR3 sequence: CASSYLGGGTGELFF. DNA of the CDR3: TGTGCCAGCAGTTACCTCGGGGGTGGCACCGGGGAGCTGTTTTTT.

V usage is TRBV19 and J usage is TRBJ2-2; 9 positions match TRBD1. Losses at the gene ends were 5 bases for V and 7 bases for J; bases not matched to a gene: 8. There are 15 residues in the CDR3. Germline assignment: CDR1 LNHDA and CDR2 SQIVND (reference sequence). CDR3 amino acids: CASSPRQGQGGELFF. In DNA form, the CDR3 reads TGTGCCAGTAGTCCGAGACAGGGACAGGGCGGGGAGCTGTTTTTT. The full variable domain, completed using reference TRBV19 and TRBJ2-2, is DGGITQSPKYLFRKEGQNVTLSCEQNLNHDAMYWYRQDPGQGLRLIYYSQIVNDFQKGDIAEGYSVSREKKESFPLTVTSAQKNPTAFYLCASSPRQGQGGELFFGEGSRLTVL.

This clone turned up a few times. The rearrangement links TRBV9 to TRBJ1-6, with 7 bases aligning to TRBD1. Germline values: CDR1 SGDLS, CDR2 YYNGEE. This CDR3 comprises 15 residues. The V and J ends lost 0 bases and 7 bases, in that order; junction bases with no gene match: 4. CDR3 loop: CASSVEAGGNSPLHF. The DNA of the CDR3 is TGTGCCAGCAGCGTAGAGGCAGGGGGAAATTCACCCCTCCACTTT.

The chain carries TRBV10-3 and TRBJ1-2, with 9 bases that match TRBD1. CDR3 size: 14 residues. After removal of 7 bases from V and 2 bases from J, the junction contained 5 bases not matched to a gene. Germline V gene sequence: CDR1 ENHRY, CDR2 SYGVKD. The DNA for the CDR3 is TGTGCCATCAATCCGGGACAGGGAAACTATGGCTACACCTTC. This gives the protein CAINPGQGNYGYTF.